These T cell receptor beta chains were read from a single sample in a study of cytomegalovirus exposure and HLA in healthy donors. Produced via immunoSEQ multiplex PCR; TCRdb's table is partial and in-frame only. The data contain 150,000 to 200,000 clones, 89% of them singletons. Specimen: PBMCs. Source of these receptors: a man aged 18 to 30 in good health and CMV-seropositive. Both conserved end residues are part of each CDR3. Each record gives: D gene, clone size, V gene, J gene, CDR3 DNA, CDR3 protein. The D gene is left open where the match is weak. Only part of the rows carry a size: once, few, many, or a class if the clone is expanded.

D: TRBD2
size: -
V: TRBV28
J: TRBJ2-7
DNA: TGTGCCAGCTTTCCCGGGACTAGCGTCTACGAGCAGTACTTC
CDR3: CASFPGTSVYEQYF

D: TRBD2
size: -
V: TRBV7-2
J: TRBJ2-5
DNA: TGTGCCAGCAGCTCTAGCGGGAGCCTCCAAGAGACCCAGTACTTC
CDR3: CASSSSGSLQETQYF

D: TRBD1
size: -
V: TRBV7-6
J: TRBJ2-2
DNA: TGTGCCAGCAGGCGTACCGGGACAGGGTTGGCCGGGGAGCTGTTTTTT
CDR3: CASRRTGTGLAGELFF

D: -
size: -
V: TRBV10-3
J: TRBJ2-5
DNA: TGTGCCATCAGCGTACAGGGAGAGACCCAGTACTTC
CDR3: CAISVQGETQYF

D: TRBD1
size: -
V: TRBV30
J: TRBJ2-5
DNA: TGTGCCTGGAGCGCAAAAGGACAGGTGGAGACCCAGTACTTC
CDR3: CAWSAKGQVETQYF

D: -
size: few
V: TRBV4-2
J: TRBJ1-1
DNA: TGTGCCAGCAGCCAAGATCGAGGGGGAAGGGAAGCTTTCTTT
CDR3: CASSQDRGGREAFF

D: -
size: -
V: TRBV7-9
J: TRBJ1-5
DNA: TGTGCCAGCAGCTTAGCGGAGAATCAGCCCCAGCATTTT
CDR3: CASSLAENQPQHF

D: TRBD1
size: -
V: TRBV7-9
J: TRBJ2-1
DNA: TGTGCCAGCAGCTTAGGGACAGGGGCCGATGAGCAGTTCTTC
CDR3: CASSLGTGADEQFF

D: -
size: -
V: TRBV27
J: TRBJ2-7
DNA: TGTGCCAGCAGTTTATTATATAACGGCGAGCAGTACTTC
CDR3: CASSLLYNGEQYF

D: -
size: -
V: TRBV27
J: TRBJ1-2
DNA: TGTGCCAGCAGTACTGTACAGGGATTTAACTATGGCTACACCTTC
CDR3: CASSTVQGFNYGYTF

D: -
size: -
V: TRBV10-3
J: TRBJ2-3
DNA: TGTGCCAGCAGTTCCCCGACAGAGAGCACAGATACGCAGTATTTT
CDR3: CASSSPTESTDTQYF

D: TRBD2
size: -
V: TRBV28
J: TRBJ2-3
DNA: TGTGCCAGCGAAGGTCCGATAAGCGGGAGTGGCGCAGATACGCAGTATTTT
CDR3: CASEGPISGSGADTQYF

D: TRBD2
size: -
V: TRBV4-2
J: TRBJ2-7
DNA: TGTGCCAGCAGCCTCCAGACTAGCGGGAGCTACTACGAGCAGTACTTC
CDR3: CASSLQTSGSYYEQYF

D: -
size: -
V: TRBV5-1
J: TRBJ2-7
DNA: TGCGCCAGCAGCGAAGCCCCGGCCTACGAGCAGTACTTC
CDR3: CASSEAPAYEQYF

D: TRBD1
size: -
V: TRBV19
J: TRBJ1-4
DNA: TGTGCCAGTAGTACGACAGGGGATATTGAAAAACTGTTTTTT
CDR3: CASSTTGDIEKLFF

D: TRBD2
size: -
V: TRBV5-6
J: TRBJ2-7
DNA: TGTGCCAGCAGCTTGTCTAGCGGGCGCTTTAACTCCTACGAGCAGTACTTC
CDR3: CASSLSSGRFNSYEQYF

D: -
size: -
V: TRBV5-1
J: TRBJ1-2
DNA: TGCGCCAGCAGCTTGGACCCCCGGAGCTATGGCTACACCTTC
CDR3: CASSLDPRSYGYTF

D: TRBD2
size: -
V: TRBV28
J: TRBJ2-7
DNA: TGTGCCAGCAGTTTATCCGGGGGGGACTACGAGCAGTACTTC
CDR3: CASSLSGGDYEQYF

D: TRBD1
size: once
V: TRBV5-4
J: TRBJ1-2
DNA: TGTGCCAGCAGCTTGCCCAGGGGGCGGACTAACTATGGCTACACCTTC
CDR3: CASSLPRGRTNYGYTF

D: TRBD1
size: -
V: TRBV29-1
J: TRBJ2-2
DNA: TGCAGCGTGGCTGAACAGGGGTCGAACACCGGGGAGCTGTTTTTT
CDR3: CSVAEQGSNTGELFF

D: -
size: few
V: TRBV2
J: TRBJ2-7
DNA: TGTGCCAGCACGGTCAGGGGCGACGAGCAGTACTTC
CDR3: CASTVRGDEQYF

D: -
size: -
V: TRBV30
J: TRBJ2-7
DNA: TGTGCCTGGAGCCGGGGTCCAAGCTACGAGCAGTACTTC
CDR3: CAWSRGPSYEQYF

D: -
size: -
V: TRBV28
J: TRBJ2-1
DNA: TGTGCCAGCAGTACGGAGCGGATGGAGGGACCCTACAATGAGCAGTTCTTC
CDR3: CASSTERMEGPYNEQFF

D: TRBD1
size: -
V: TRBV2
J: TRBJ2-1
DNA: TGTGCCAGCGGTGGGACAGGGGAGACTGAGCAGTTCTTC
CDR3: CASGGTGETEQFF

D: TRBD1
size: -
V: TRBV6-1
J: TRBJ1-4
DNA: TGTGCCAGCAGCGGGGGACAGAACTATAATGAAAAACTGTTTTTT
CDR3: CASSGGQNYNEKLFF

D: TRBD1
size: once
V: TRBV29-1
J: TRBJ2-1
DNA: TGCAGCACAGAGCCGACAGGGCCGTTCTTC
CDR3: CSTEPTGPFF

D: -
size: -
V: TRBV28
J: TRBJ1-5
DNA: TGTGCCAGCAGTTTTTCCAGGGCCCAGGCTACAAAGCCCCAGCATTTT
CDR3: CASSFSRAQATKPQHF

D: TRBD2
size: -
V: TRBV11-2
J: TRBJ2-1
DNA: TGTGCCAGCAGTACGGGAGGCTCCTTTACGAATGAGCAGTTCTTC
CDR3: CASSTGGSFTNEQFF

D: -
size: -
V: TRBV5-1
J: TRBJ2-5
DNA: TGCGCCAGCTCGAAACGGCCGCGGGAAGGCTCGGTTGAGACCCAGTACTTC
CDR3: CASSKRPREGSVETQYF

D: -
size: -
V: TRBV9
J: TRBJ1-2
DNA: TGTGCCAGCAGCCCCGGGACACCCTATGGCTACACCTTC
CDR3: CASSPGTPYGYTF

D: -
size: -
V: TRBV2
J: TRBJ2-7
DNA: TGTGCCAGCAGTGACCGACAAAGAGGGCCCTACGAGCAGTACTTC
CDR3: CASSDRQRGPYEQYF

D: -
size: -
V: TRBV30
J: TRBJ2-3
DNA: TGTGCCTGTTCCTTGAAGCGGGTTACCACAGATACGCAGTATTTT
CDR3: CACSLKRVTTDTQYF

D: TRBD2
size: -
V: TRBV6-1
J: TRBJ2-1
DNA: TGTGCCAGCAGTGAAAGGCTAGCGGGTTACAATGAGCAGTTCTTC
CDR3: CASSERLAGYNEQFF

D: -
size: -
V: TRBV10-3
J: TRBJ2-3
DNA: TGTGCCATCAGTGGCACCGGGAATCCGATAAGAGATACGCAGTATTTT
CDR3: CAISGTGNPIRDTQYF

D: TRBD1
size: -
V: TRBV28
J: TRBJ2-2
DNA: TGTGCCAGCAGGGACAAGACAGGGGCGAACACCGGGGAGCTGTTTTTT
CDR3: CASRDKTGANTGELFF

D: -
size: -
V: TRBV4-2
J: TRBJ2-7
DNA: TGTGCCAGCAGCCAAGCCTCCGGGACACTGACCTACGAGCAGTACTTC
CDR3: CASSQASGTLTYEQYF

D: -
size: few
V: TRBV9
J: TRBJ1-2
DNA: TGTGCCAGCAAGCGGGACGTTAACTATGGCTACACCTTC
CDR3: CASKRDVNYGYTF

D: -
size: -
V: TRBV27
J: TRBJ1-2
DNA: TGTGCCAGCAGTTTAACATCCTCTAACTATGGCTACACCTTC
CDR3: CASSLTSSNYGYTF

D: -
size: -
V: TRBV7-9
J: TRBJ2-6
DNA: TGTGCCAGCAGTGCCGAGTTGTGGGCCAACGTCCTGACTTTC
CDR3: CASSAELWANVLTF

D: -
size: -
V: TRBV5-1
J: TRBJ2-7
DNA: TGCGCCAGCAGCTTGGACCAGGTCTACGAGCAGTACTTC
CDR3: CASSLDQVYEQYF

D: TRBD1
size: -
V: TRBV29-1
J: TRBJ1-1
DNA: TGCAGCGTTGATTGGACAGGTGTTGGCACTGAAGCTTTCTTT
CDR3: CSVDWTGVGTEAFF